This TCR beta chain is drawn from a study of blood T cell repertoires in COVID-19. Study context: COVID-19 samples from acute and convalescent phases originated in the United States, Italy and Spain. Nucleic acid was either cDNA or gDNA, and it came from T cells, B-cell-depleted T cells, or PBMCs.

The length of the CDR3 is 20 residues. CDR1 and CDR2 from the germline V gene are LGHNT and FRNRAP. Trimming shortened V by 1 base and J by 7 bases, and 29 bases separated the two germline ends. The age range of participants was 18 to 89 years, with residence in about 25 US areas. The study assigned cohorts using participant-reported clinical history. TCRdb's copy holds only in-frame clones and misses some; the assay was immunoSEQ multiplex PCR. The table records some 210,000 clones, around 81% of them present only once. The V and J genes are TRBV12-5 and TRBJ2-4, with a tentative D call TRBD1 (6 bases). This clonotype was sampled from a man aged 30 to 39 with acute COVID-19. The sample consisted of PBMCs or T cells enriched from blood (not recorded which). This chain's CDR3 is CASGLALGQSPPRSDNIQYF. CDR3 sequence (DNA): TGTGCTAGTGGTTTGGCCCTAGGACAGAGCCCACCTCGCTCCGACAACATTCAGTACTTC.